This TCR beta chain was observed in a study of blood T cell repertoires in COVID-19. Profiled with immunoSEQ multiplex PCR; TCRdb holds only in-frame clones, not every one. The data hold around 250,000 clones, with approximately 84% observed a single time. Per the germline V gene, CDR1 is SQVTM and CDR2 is ANQGSEA. The CDR3 covers 13 residues. J lost 5 bases, V lost 6 bases, and 5 bases had no gene match. Participant-reported clinical history was the basis for cohort assignment. V and J are TRBV29-1 and TRBJ1-4; TRBD1 matches at 8 bases. Sequenced material: PBMCs or T cells enriched from blood (not recorded which). This clonotype was sampled from a man aged 40-49 years who had recovered from COVID-19. The CDR3 DNA follows: TGCAGCGTCAGGGGGCGAGGGAATGAAAAACTGTTTTTT. Amino acid sequence: CSVRGRGNEKLFF. Drawing the rest from reference TRBV29-1 and TRBJ1-4, the complete variable domain is SAVISQKPSRDICQRGTSLTIQCQVDSQVTMMFWYRQQPGQSLTLIATANQGSEATYESGFVIDKFPISRPNLTFSTLTVSNMSPEDSSIYLCSVRGRGNEKLFFGSGTQLSVL.